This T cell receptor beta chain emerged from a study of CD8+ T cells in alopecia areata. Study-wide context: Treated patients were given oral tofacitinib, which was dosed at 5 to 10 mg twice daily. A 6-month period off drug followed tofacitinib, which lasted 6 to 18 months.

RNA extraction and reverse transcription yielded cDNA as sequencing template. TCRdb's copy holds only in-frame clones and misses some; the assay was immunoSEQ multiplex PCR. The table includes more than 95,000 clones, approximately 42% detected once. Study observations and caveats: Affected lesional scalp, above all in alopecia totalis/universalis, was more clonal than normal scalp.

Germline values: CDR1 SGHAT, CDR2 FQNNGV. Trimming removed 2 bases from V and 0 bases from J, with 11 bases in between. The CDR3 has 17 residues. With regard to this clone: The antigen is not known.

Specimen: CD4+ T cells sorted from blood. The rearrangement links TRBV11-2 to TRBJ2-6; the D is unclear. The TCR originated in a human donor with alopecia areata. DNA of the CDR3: TGTGCCAGCAGCTTACGGTGGGGTAACTCTGGGGCCAACGTCCTGACTTTC. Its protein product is CASSLRWGNSGANVLTF. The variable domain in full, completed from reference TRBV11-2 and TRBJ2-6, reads EAGVAQSPRYKIIEKRQSVAFWCNPISGHATLYWYQQILGQGPKLLIQFQNNGVVDDSQLPKDRFSAERLKGVDSTLKIQPAKLEDSAVYLCASSLRWGNSGANVLTFGAGSRLTVL.